These 12 T cell receptor beta chains originate from one sample sequenced in a study of blood T cell repertoires in COVID-19. TCRdb's copy holds only in-frame clones and misses some; the assay was immunoSEQ multiplex PCR. The repertoire has 250,000 to 350,000 clones, roughly 86% of them found once; the top ten carry around 11%. Specimen: peripheral blood. These receptors all stem from a woman younger than 45 with COVID-19, enrolled during active disease.

The chain carries TRBV12-5 and TRBJ2-1; D is unclear. CDR1 is LGHNT, CDR2 FRNRAP, per germline. V lost 2 bases and J 8 bases, leaving 13 bases between the germline ends. CDR3 length: 14 residues. CDR3 coding DNA: TGTGCTAGTGGTTTGAATCCGTCTTTCGATGAGCAGTTCTTC. Translation: CASGLNPSFDEQFF. Using reference TRBV12-5 and TRBJ2-1 for the parts outside the CDR3, the full variable domain is DARVTQTPRHKVTEMGQEVTMRCQPILGHNTVFWYRQTMMQGLELLAYFRNRAPLDDSGMPKDRFSAEMPDATLATLKIQPSEPRDSAVYFCASGLNPSFDEQFFGPGTRLTVL.

This clone was seen ten or more times. The chain couples TRBV5-4 to TRBJ1-5, with D possibly TRBD1 on 6 matching bases. The V gene lost 5 bases and the J gene lost 3 bases, with 18 bases spanning the gap. The germline gives CDR1 SGHNT, CDR2 YYREEE (reference sequence). The CDR3 length is 16 residues. The CDR3 protein is CASRGRGHRVNQPQHF. DNA for the CDR3: TGTGCCAGCAGGGGACGTGGCCACAGGGTCAATCAGCCCCAGCATTTT.

The V and J genes are TRBV7-9 and TRBJ1-3; TRBD1 aligns across 7 bases. Per germline, CDR1 SEHNR and CDR2 FQNEAQ (reference sequence). Trimming removed 5 bases from V and 0 bases from J; junction bases left unmatched: 1. This CDR3 has 14 residues. CDR3 sequence reads: CASSRQGSGNTIYF. In DNA form, the CDR3 reads TGTGCCAGCAGCCGACAGGGCTCTGGAAACACCATATATTTT.

This clone was seen only once. This sequence joins TRBV4-1 and TRBJ2-5, with TRBD2 matching 9 bases. V was clipped by 3 bases and J by 7 bases; unmatched bases: 9. The CDR3 consists of 15 residues. The germline CDR1 and CDR2 sequences are MGHRA and YSYEKL. Here the CDR3 reads CASSQGPTSGWTQYF. In DNA form, the CDR3 reads TGCGCCAGCAGCCAGGGGCCTACTAGCGGGTGGACCCAGTACTTC.

This clone was found once. The chain has TRBV28 and TRBJ2-1, with TRBD2 identical over 8 bases. This CDR3 spans 14 amino acids. After removal of 4 bases from V and 8 bases from J, the junction contained 7 bases not matched to a gene. The germline gives CDR1 MDHEN, CDR2 SYDVKM. In DNA, the CDR3 is TGTGCCAGCAGTTCCGGGACTAGTGTGGATGAGCAGTTCTTC. Encoded protein: CASSSGTSVDEQFF.

The chain is built from TRBV28 and TRBJ2-1, with D perhaps matching TRBD2 (6 bases). The CDR3 consists of 14 residues. Germline-derived CDR1 and CDR2 are MDHEN and SYDVKM. Between the trimmed V and J ends, which lost 6 bases and 3 bases, there was a span of 12 bases. The CDR3 sequence is CASRGLASYNEQFF. The CDR3 bases are TGTGCCAGCAGAGGGCTAGCGAGCTACAATGAGCAGTTCTTC.

The chain has TRBV5-1 and TRBJ2-3; 12 nucleotides agree with TRBD2. Trimming removed 0 bases from V and 7 bases from J; junction bases left unmatched: 9. The germline V gene encodes CDR1 SGHRS and CDR2 YFSETQ. The CDR3 has 17 residues. CDR3 loop: CASSLGIGLAGRYTQYF. Written as DNA, the CDR3 is TGCGCCAGCAGCTTGGGCATCGGACTAGCGGGAAGGTATACGCAGTATTTT.

The chain recombines TRBV5-1 with TRBJ1-2; 12 positions agree with TRBD1. V was pared by 5 bases and J by 8 bases, with 4 bases of the junction left unmatched. The CDR3 loop spans 13 amino acids. CDR1 SGHRS and CDR2 YFSETQ come from the germline V gene. The CDR3 spells CASRGQGAEGYTF. In DNA form, the CDR3 reads TGCGCCAGCAGGGGACAGGGGGCTGAAGGCTACACCTTC.

The V and J genes are TRBV24-1 and TRBJ2-2, with D possibly matching TRBD1 (5 bases). Looked up from germline, CDR1 is KGHDR and CDR2 is SFDVKD. This CDR3 region has 11 residues. Trimming left V 7 bases short and J 11 bases short, with 10 bases between. The chain's CDR3 is CATRNQGELFF. Written as DNA, the CDR3 is TGTGCCACCAGGAATCAGGGCGAGCTGTTTTTT.

This chain connects TRBV30 to TRBJ2-7; 11 nucleotides match TRBD2. CDR3 length equals 14 residues. CDR1 GTSNPN and CDR2 SVGIG come from the germline V gene (reference sequence). V lost 2 bases, J lost 4 bases, and 4 bases stayed unmatched. The CDR3 sequence: CAWSLGTSGYEQYF. The CDR3 coding sequence is TGTGCCTGGAGTCTTGGGACTAGCGGATACGAGCAGTACTTC.

The chain is built from TRBV5-1 and TRBJ2-7; the match to TRBD1 covers 11 bases. In germline, CDR1 is SGHRS, CDR2 YFSETQ. This CDR3 spans 13 amino acids. The V and J ends lost 4 bases and 6 bases, in that order; junction bases with no gene match: 3. For the CDR3, the DNA is TGCGCCAGCAGCCGGGGACAGGGGGGCGAGCAGTACTTC. This translates into CASSRGQGGEQYF.

This chain connects TRBV30 to TRBJ2-3; the D gene is possibly TRBD1 (5 bases). V shed 2 bases and J shed 1 base, with 10 bases lying between them. This CDR3 is 14 amino acids long. Germline lookup yields CDR1 GTSNPN and CDR2 SVGIG (reference sequence). The CDR3 DNA is TGTGCCTGGAGTCCCGGACATCGCACAGATACGCAGTATTTT. This translates into CAWSPGHRTDTQYF.